The rows below give T cell receptor beta chains drawn from one sample of a study of beta chain features in type 1 diabetes. Clones were sequenced by immunoSEQ multiplex PCR, and TCRdb holds only the in-frame ones, with some missing. The sample has some 120,000 clones; around 16% are singletons. The sequenced material came from central memory CD4+ T cells from blood. These receptors originate from a man aged 18 to 29 with type 1 diabetes. CDR3s include the opening cysteine and the closing phenylalanine or tryptophan. The D gene is left open where the match is weak. Size is stated for part of the rows, as once, few or many counts, or as a class when the clone is expanded.

v_gene,abundance,j_gene,d_gene,CDR3aa,CDR3nt
TRBV9,few,TRBJ1-4,TRBD1,CASTRDSGVEKLFF,TGTGCCAGCACACGGGACAGTGGAGTAGAAAAACTGTTTTTT
TRBV7-2,few,TRBJ2-3,TRBD1,CASSFLGQGTDTQYF,TGTGCCAGCAGCTTCCTGGGACAGGGAACAGATACGCAGTATTTT
TRBV7-9,many,TRBJ2-1,TRBD2,CASSPGRGEEQFF,TGTGCCAGCAGCCCCGGACGGGGGGAGGAGCAGTTCTTC
TRBV4-2,few,TRBJ2-3,TRBD2,CASSPSGDGTDTQYF,TGTGCCAGCAGCCCTAGCGGGGATGGCACAGATACGCAGTATTTT
TRBV25-1,.,TRBJ2-6,TRBD1,CASTLGQGSSGANVLTF,TGTGCCAGCACCTTAGGACAGGGCAGCTCTGGGGCCAACGTCCTGACTTTC
TRBV29-1,few,TRBJ1-3,TRBD1,CSVGGTGGNTIYF,TGCAGCGTCGGCGGGACAGGGGGCAACACCATATATTTT
TRBV7-9,.,TRBJ2-5,TRBD2,CASSLTRGETQYF,TGTGCCAGCAGCTTGACGCGGGGGGAGACCCAGTACTTC
TRBV2,.,TRBJ2-7,.,CASSASQGGLEQYF,TGTGCCAGCAGTGCATCACAGGGAGGGCTCGAGCAGTACTTC
TRBV19,.,TRBJ1-1,.,CASSIIGETTEAFF,TGTGCCAGTAGTATTATCGGAGAGACTACTGAAGCTTTCTTT
TRBV30,.,TRBJ2-4,TRBD2,CAWSGTSRDIQYF,TGTGCCTGGAGCGGGACTAGCAGGGACATTCAGTACTTC
TRBV4-3,.,TRBJ2-7,.,CASSQGQGSYEQYF,TGCGCCAGCAGCCAAGGTCAGGGTTCCTACGAGCAGTACTTC
TRBV9,.,TRBJ2-7,.,CASSVGGGETYEQYF,TGTGCCAGCAGCGTAGGAGGCGGTGAGACCTACGAGCAGTACTTC
TRBV4-1,.,TRBJ2-7,TRBD2,CASSRERGSYEQYF,TGCGCCAGCAGCAGGGAGCGGGGGTCCTACGAGCAGTACTTC
TRBV30,few,TRBJ1-1,TRBD1,CAWRRQGYTEAFF,TGTGCCTGGAGAAGACAGGGGTACACTGAAGCTTTCTTT
TRBV2,.,TRBJ1-2,.,CASREGYTF,TGTGCCAGCAGGGAGGGCTACACCTTC
TRBV19,.,TRBJ2-5,.,CASSTYAQGSGETQYF,TGTGCCAGTAGTACCTACGCACAGGGATCGGGAGAGACCCAGTACTTC
TRBV5-4,.,TRBJ2-5,TRBD2,CASSPPTRGGTQYF,TGTGCCAGCAGCCCGCCAACCCGCGGGGGGACCCAGTACTTC
TRBV30,few,TRBJ2-3,.,CACLRDTQYF,TGTGCCTGCCTTAGAGATACGCAGTATTTT
TRBV2,few,TRBJ2-1,.,CASSPYNEQFF,TGTGCCAGCAGTCCCTACAATGAGCAGTTCTTC
TRBV7-9,.,TRBJ2-5,.,CASSRAGAGETQYF,TGTGCCAGCAGCCGAGCGGGCGCGGGAGAGACCCAGTACTTC
TRBV7-9,few,TRBJ2-7,TRBD2,CASSSGPGLAGGLAYEQYF,TGTGCCAGCAGCTCCGGGCCGGGACTAGCGGGAGGCCTGGCCTACGAGCAGTACTTC
TRBV15,once,TRBJ2-5,.,CATSRDLVQETQYF,TGTGCCACCAGCAGAGATCTAGTCCAAGAGACCCAGTACTTC
TRBV9,few,TRBJ2-7,.,CASSATDSQQYF,TGTGCCAGCAGCGCGACAGATTCTCAGCAGTACTTC
TRBV18,few,TRBJ2-7,TRBD2,CASSSTSGGTYEQYF,TGTGCCAGCTCATCCACTAGCGGGGGGACCTACGAGCAGTACTTC
TRBV4-3,few,TRBJ2-5,.,CASSQENKYQETQYF,TGCGCCAGCAGCCAAGAGAACAAGTACCAAGAGACCCAGTACTTC
TRBV27,few,TRBJ1-2,.,CASSRLGLYGYTF,TGTGCCAGCAGTCGTTTGGGACTTTATGGCTACACCTTC
TRBV18,few,TRBJ2-1,TRBD2,CASSNSGLAGYNEQFF,TGTGCCAGCTCAAACTCGGGACTAGCGGGATACAATGAGCAGTTCTTC
TRBV19,few,TRBJ2-3,TRBD2,CASSGTSGGSLSTDTQYF,TGTGCCAGTAGCGGAACTAGCGGGGGCTCCTTAAGCACAGATACGCAGTATTTT
TRBV30,few,TRBJ2-1,TRBD2,CAWRGSGSHHEQFF,TGTGCCTGGAGAGGTAGCGGGAGTCATCATGAGCAGTTCTTC
TRBV5-1,.,TRBJ2-5,.,CASSHGASQETQYF,TGCGCCAGCAGCCACGGGGCCAGTCAAGAGACCCAGTACTTC
TRBV30,medium-sized,TRBJ1-2,.,CALGQLPYGYTF,TGTGCCCTGGGTCAACTCCCATATGGCTACACCTTC
TRBV5-1,few,TRBJ1-1,.,CASSREEGGEAFF,TGCGCCAGCAGCCGGGAGGAGGGTGGTGAAGCTTTCTTT
TRBV29-1,few,TRBJ1-1,.,CSVTQMMNTEAFF,TGCAGCGTGACACAAATGATGAACACTGAAGCTTTCTTT
TRBV2,few,TRBJ2-1,TRBD2,CASSDTSGIDEQFF,TGTGCCAGCAGTGATACTAGCGGGATTGATGAGCAGTTCTTC
TRBV18,few,TRBJ1-1,TRBD1,CASSPWDRVSTEAFF,TGTGCCAGCTCACCGTGGGACAGGGTGTCCACTGAAGCTTTCTTT
TRBV7-9,.,TRBJ2-7,TRBD2,CASSPVAGVTYEQYF,TGTGCCAGCAGCCCTGTAGCGGGAGTAACATACGAGCAGTACTTC
TRBV27,few,TRBJ1-1,TRBD1,CASSYRDRATEAFF,TGTGCCAGCAGTTACCGGGACAGAGCCACTGAAGCTTTCTTT
TRBV18,.,TRBJ2-7,.,CASSPFERDEQYF,TGTGCCAGCTCACCCTTCGAGAGGGACGAGCAGTACTTC
TRBV7-9,few,TRBJ1-3,TRBD1,CATRQGTGNTIYF,TGTGCCACCCGACAGGGAACTGGAAACACCATATATTTT
TRBV4-2,.,TRBJ1-5,TRBD1,CASSKTGEDQPQHF,TGTGCCAGCAGCAAAACAGGGGAGGATCAGCCCCAGCATTTT
TRBV7-2,few,TRBJ1-6,.,CASSVNRDPLHF,TGTGCCAGCAGCGTGAACCGGGACCCCCTCCACTTT
TRBV5-4,.,TRBJ2-1,TRBD2,CASSPAGTSGNEQFF,TGTGCCAGCAGCCCAGCCGGGACTAGCGGGAATGAGCAGTTCTTC
TRBV10-3,.,TRBJ1-1,TRBD1,CAIRDRGDTEAFF,TGTGCCATCAGAGACAGGGGGGACACTGAAGCTTTCTTT
TRBV10-3,.,TRBJ2-1,TRBD1,CAISPGQDEQFF,TGTGCCATCAGCCCCGGACAGGATGAGCAGTTCTTC
TRBV4-2,.,TRBJ2-3,.,CASSQDGRDTDTQYF,TGTGCCAGCAGCCAAGATGGCCGGGATACAGATACGCAGTATTTT
TRBV7-3,few,TRBJ1-2,TRBD1,CASSLTGQTIYGYTF,TGTGCCAGCAGCTTAACGGGACAGACCATCTATGGCTACACCTTC
TRBV18,.,TRBJ2-3,.,CASSPGSWGGVRDTQYF,TGTGCCAGCTCACCGGGCTCATGGGGAGGCGTCAGGGATACGCAGTATTTT
TRBV5-4,few,TRBJ2-7,.,CASSLEGSYEQYF,TGTGCCAGCAGCTTGGAGGGGTCCTACGAGCAGTACTTC
TRBV4-3,few,TRBJ2-3,.,CASSQDSGTDTQYF,TGCGCCAGCAGCCAAGATTCAGGAACAGATACGCAGTATTTT
TRBV2,.,TRBJ2-7,.,CASSSTSALSEQYF,TGTGCCAGCAGTTCTACTAGTGCCCTCTCCGAGCAGTACTTC
TRBV7-9,.,TRBJ2-7,.,CASSLDLEPYEQYF,TGTGCCAGCAGCTTGGACCTGGAACCTTACGAGCAGTACTTC
TRBV7-9,few,TRBJ2-7,.,CASSLLGRDPSGEQYF,TGTGCCAGCAGCTTACTTGGCAGGGACCCTTCGGGAGAGCAGTACTTC
TRBV28,.,TRBJ2-5,.,CASRGDNQETQYF,TGTGCCAGCAGGGGGGACAACCAAGAGACCCAGTACTTC
TRBV7-3,few,TRBJ2-1,.,CASSPGLAYNEQFF,TGTGCCAGCAGCCCGGGACTGGCCTACAATGAGCAGTTCTTC
TRBV7-2,few,TRBJ1-5,TRBD1,CASSFTTGEFQPQHF,TGTGCCAGCAGCTTCACGACAGGGGAATTTCAGCCCCAGCATTTT
TRBV2,.,TRBJ1-1,TRBD1,CAGTRTGVVKNTEAFF,TGTGCCGGCACTCGAACAGGGGTAGTAAAAAACACTGAAGCTTTCTTT